This T cell receptor beta chain comes out of a study of regulatory T cells in long-lasting Graves disease (dated by TCRdb to about 2021). About the investigation overall: Antithyroid drugs had been taken for less than 3 months by newly diagnosed Graves' disease patients. A total of some 35 samples underwent TCR sequencing: around 13 from persistent and around 20 from newly diagnosed Graves' disease patients. This study used TCR sequencing and RNA sequencing of peripheral blood to compare persistent Graves' disease patients against newly diagnosed Graves' disease patients. The study was conducted in China and was registered as a clinical trial.

The method was multiplex PCR. The sequencer listed for this sample is Illumina HiSeq 4000. To build TCR beta libraries, CDR3 regions were amplified by Arm-PCR using iRepertoire HTBI primers. Before sequencing, the PCR products underwent gel purification. In the source study's methods: A total of fewer than 70 TRBV and under 15 TRBJ segments were identified across samples and were used for gene usage analysis of CDR3 amino acid clonotypes. Filtered high-quality paired reads were merged into contigs using COPE and FqMerger. BLAST was used to align contigs to the IMGT TRBV, TRBD and TRBJ reference genes, and CDR3 was defined following IMGT. Highly expanded clones were defined as clonotypes with a frequency above 0.1%. Shannon entropy served as the measure of repertoire diversity, while the Gini coefficient captured V-J evenness. Clonotypes shared by more than one individual were considered public. TCRdb applied fastp at Q25 and MiXCR to the public reads, then kept only in-frame beta chains. Each CDR3 protein appears once, grouped with its most common genes and DNA. The authors' filters were not applied to this entry. The sample table holds hundreds of thousands of distinct CDR3 sequences, of which about 16% were seen once. Approximately 20% of the sample is held by the ten biggest clonotypes.

The sample's time point, from its label and the paper: newly diagnosed GD, antithyroid drugs for less than 3 months. RNA was extracted from PBMCs in TRIzol for both TCR sequencing and RNA sequencing. The diagnosis of Graves' disease was made according to American Thyroid Association guidelines. Patients were recruited from an endocrinology department in Xi'an, China. From each patient, about 9.7 milliliters of peripheral blood was collected into an EDTA anticoagulant tube. PBMCs were isolated by Ficoll Paque Plus density gradient separation without further T cell sorting. An Agilent 2100 Bioanalyzer and agarose gel were used to check RNA quality, and a NanoDrop 2000 was used to measure RNA concentration. Taken from the germline V gene (reference sequence), the CDR1 and CDR2 loops are MNHEY and SMNVEV. V has 2 bases trimmed and J has 10 bases trimmed; junction bases matching no gene number 7. The CDR3 sequence holds 13 residues, the cysteine and phenylalanine included. The DNA shown is the 39-base CDR3, in frame from base 1.

Points the paper makes about the study in general: Sequencing and analysis were restricted to the TCR beta chain. Preferential use of TRBV28, TRBJ1-2 and TRBJ2-5 was observed in persistent disease, whereas TRBV20-1 and TRBJ2-1 were favored in newly diagnosed disease. Compared with newly diagnosed patients, patients with persistent Graves' disease had lower TCR Shannon entropy and fewer highly expanded clones, which suggests clonal expansion. Patients with persistent disease shared more public clonotypes (around 2,500) than newly diagnosed patients did (more than 900). Only peripheral blood was studied, because thyroid tissue, the primary lesion, was inaccessible. The small sample size was acknowledged by the authors as a limitation that may reduce accuracy.

This clonotype was detected a few times. The antigen it recognizes is unknown. Base qualities are missing; no much larger clone stands one base away. These data were likewise used in another study, on T cells in Graves' hyperthyroidism and ophthalmopathy. Looking at the second paper: A patient counted as having stable Graves' hyperthyroidism if no progression to ophthalmopathy occurred over 18 months of follow-up. The hyperthyroidism patients were between 18 and 65 years old and newly diagnosed, with a disease duration of less than 2 months. Exclusion was applied to patients with uncontrolled infections, other autoimmune diseases, pregnancy or lactation. Diagnoses were established on the basis of clinical symptoms, serum thyroxine and TRAb, thyroid ultrasound, and orbital computed tomography. For the first round of RT-PCR on the TCR CDR3, the HTBI primer set was used together with the Qiagen OneStep RT-PCR kit. Most expanded thyroid clonotypes (frequency above 0.001) were also found in blood, which suggests that blood repertoires may mirror thyroid immune responses. A 13 V-J signature model separated ophthalmopathy from stable hyperthyroidism, with around 88% sensitivity and roughly 81% specificity in cross-validation and 80%/75% in testing. During validation, the model predicted progression to ophthalmopathy a median of around 6 months ahead of onset, with around 71% sensitivity and under 85% specificity. To identify distinguishing TCR V-J signatures, a discovery cohort of some 100 patients was used, comprising approximately 40 with Graves' ophthalmopathy and approximately 58 with stable Graves' hyperthyroidism. Prospective prediction of ophthalmopathy was tested in an independent validation cohort of 18 to 20 hyperthyroidism patients and approximately 17 patients who later progressed to ophthalmopathy. For training and testing, the 80 to 100 patients in the discovery cohort were randomly divided in a 7:3 ratio. Thyroid tissue and blood T-cell repertoires from six Graves' hyperthyroidism patients were also compared in the study. After sampling, hyperthyroidism patients received methimazole starting at 30 mg daily, and ophthalmopathy patients received high-dose intravenous methylprednisolone. A second multiplex PCR round built the libraries, followed by size selection and purification. Libraries were sequenced paired-end with 100 bp reads on an Illumina HiSeq2000. Raw data were processed with SOAPnuke, discarding reads with adapters, uncalled bases, mean Phred below 15, or no exact constant-primer or identifier match. COPE v1.2.5 was used to merge the high-quality paired reads, and each unique nucleotide sequence was defined as a clonotype. Clonotypes were aligned to IMGT TRBV, TRBD and TRBJ reference segments using MiTCR v1.1. The analysis was restricted to V-J combinations with a frequency above 0.0001, which together covered 99.2% of the repertoires. The TCS score was defined as the ratio of F50 (clonal expansion) to E x V (chaos), calculated using BLOSUM62-based TCRdist between CDR3 peptides within each V-J. Welch's t-statistics and random forest reduced 450 to 600 V-J features to roughly 13, which were used in a naive Bayes classifier (R e1071). Sample size was not statistically predetermined, and investigators were not blinded to group allocation. The paper describes TCR Vbeta CDR3 sequencing of 135 peripheral blood samples, made up of 43 ophthalmopathy patients, roughly 75 hyperthyroidism patients and roughly 17 progressor patients.

This chain is built from TRBV27 and TRBJ2-7; 8 middle bases align to TRBD2. Sequenced here: peripheral blood mononuclear cells (PBMCs), sampled at new diagnosis, from a patient treated with antithyroid drugs. The sequence came from a woman in her 30s with Graves disease. Donor details come from another sample of the same person, matched by shared clones. Here is the DNA: TGTGCCAGCAGTTTACTCAGCGGGGGACAACAGTACTTC. This is translated as CASSLLSGGQQYF.